These 16 T cell receptor beta chains were sequenced from one sample in a study of technical replicates of blood from several donors. The repertoire was sequenced with immunoSEQ multiplex PCR; TCRdb's copy has only in-frame clones and lacks some. The data show some 87,000 clones, 85% to 95% seen once. Sequenced material: T cells isolated from PBMCs. The receptors derive from a human donor in good health.

J is TRBJ2-7 and V is TRBV7-2, with 8 positions matching TRBD2. With V trimmed by 5 bases and J by 6 bases, 9 bases remained unmatched. Germline CDR1 SGHTA, CDR2 FQGNSA. The CDR3 sequence is 14 residues long. DNA for the CDR3: TGTGCCAGCAGCCCAGGCAGCGGGAGAGTCGAGCAGTACTTC. Translation: CASSPGSGRVEQYF.

This chain uses TRBV13 with TRBJ2-1; 7 positions agree with TRBD2. V shed 5 bases, J shed 5 bases, and the junction held 6 bases outside the gene matches. Germline lookup yields CDR1 PRHDT and CDR2 FYEKMQ (reference sequence). The CDR3 contains 14 residues. The CDR3: CASSPQTSHNEQFF. CDR3 nucleotide sequence: TGTGCCAGCAGCCCACAGACTAGCCACAATGAGCAGTTCTTC.

The chain uses TRBV2 and TRBJ1-5; 8 bases align to TRBD1. Germline-derived CDR1 and CDR2 are SNHLY and FYNNEI. The CDR3 totals 15 residues. With V trimmed by 3 bases and J by 8 bases, 9 bases remained unmatched. The CDR3 DNA is TGTGCCAGCAGTGACTTAGGACAGGGTGACAAGCCCCAGCATTTT. This translates into CASSDLGQGDKPQHF.

The V gene is TRBV28, the J gene TRBJ2-2; D gene unclear. V was cut by 1 base and J by 1 base, with 7 bases left in between. This CDR3 is built from 15 residues. The germline V gene encodes CDR1 MDHEN and CDR2 SYDVKM. The chain's CDR3 is CASSLFSGNTGELFF. CDR3 coding DNA: TGTGCCAGCAGTTTATTTTCCGGGAACACCGGGGAGCTGTTTTTT.

The chain recombines TRBV12-5 with TRBJ2-1; 12 nucleotides agree with TRBD2. The CDR3 length is 15 residues. Trimming cost V 4 bases and J 4 bases; bases outside gene matches: 2. Germline V gene data show CDR1 as LGHNT and CDR2 as FRNRAP. CDR3 coding DNA: TGTGCTAGTGGTTCCGGACTAGCGGGATACAATGAGCAGTTCTTC. Protein sequence: CASGSGLAGYNEQFF.

The rearrangement uses TRBV12-1 and TRBJ2-7; TRBD2, as called in the table, went unchecked against the DNA. TRBV12-1 is given as a pseudogene. The CDR3 has 14 amino acids. In nucleotides, the CDR3 is TGTGCCAGCAGCTTAGCGGGAGGTTCCTACGAGCAGTACTTC. It is translated as CASSLAGGSYEQYF.

V is TRBV10-3 and J is TRBJ2-2, with 7 bases matching TRBD1. The V gene end was trimmed by 0 bases and the J gene end by 2 bases; junction bases not matched to a gene: 9. Germline CDR1 and CDR2: ENHRY and SYGVKD. The CDR3 is made up of 18 amino acids. The CDR3 DNA reads TGTGCCATCAGTGAGTCGCCGGCGACAGGGATAAACACCGGGGAGCTGTTTTTT. Translation gives CAISESPATGINTGELFF.

Remarks on this clone: The DNA is left out, because the CDR3 cannot be placed on it with certainty; the CDR3 is given as TCRdb lists it. The chain carries TRBV7-8 and TRBJ1-2; the table calls TRBD1, which could not be checked here. The germline CDR1 and CDR2 sequences are SGHVS and FQNEAQ. 15 amino acids form the CDR3, both terminal residues included. The CDR3: CASSPVVGQGAGNTF.

This chain joins TRBV19 and TRBJ2-2, with TRBD2 identical over 11 bases. In germline, CDR1 is LNHDA, CDR2 SQIVND (reference sequence). V lost 7 bases to trimming and J lost 3 bases; unmatched junction nucleotides: 7. This CDR3 comprises 16 residues. The CDR3 DNA reads as TGTGCCAGTACCTTGACTAGCGGGACGTACACCGGGGAGCTGTTTTTT. This sequence encodes CASTLTSGTYTGELFF.

The chain combines TRBV29-1 with TRBJ2-7; 8 bases match TRBD1. With V trimmed by 4 bases and J by 6 bases, 20 bases remained unmatched. Per germline, CDR1 SQVTM and CDR2 ANQGSEA. This CDR3 region has 17 residues. The CDR3 DNA reads TGCAGCGTTGTCTCCGATCCAGGGGGCGTCTGGTCGGGCGAGCAGTACTTC. This codes for CSVVSDPGGVWSGEQYF.

The rearrangement joins TRBV6-5 to TRBJ2-1; 10 bases line up with TRBD2. There are 16 residues in the CDR3. CDR1 MNHEY and CDR2 SVGAGI come from the germline V gene. V lost 2 bases, J lost 5 bases, and 6 bases stayed unmatched. The CDR3 nucleotides are TGTGCCAGCAGTTACCGGGCTAGCGGGAGACACAATGAGCAGTTCTTC. It translates to CASSYRASGRHNEQFF.

The rearrangement links TRBV9 to TRBJ1-2, with D perhaps matching TRBD1 (5 bases). The V and J ends lost 6 bases and 11 bases respectively, with 23 bases between them. There are 14 residues in the CDR3. The germline V gene encodes CDR1 SGDLS and CDR2 YYNGEE. The CDR3 region is CASTRSGPAGGYTF. The DNA of the CDR3 is TGTGCCAGCACTCGATCAGGGCCCGCTGGAGGGTACACCTTC.

The chain links TRBV7-2 to TRBJ2-1; 11 bases are a match to TRBD2. J gave up 5 bases and V 3 bases, and 3 bases lay outside the gene matches. This CDR3 has 15 residues. Per the germline V gene, CDR1 is SGHTA and CDR2 is FQGNSA. This chain's CDR3 is CASSFIAGGNNEQFF. CDR3 nucleotide sequence: TGTGCCAGCAGCTTCATAGCGGGAGGGAACAATGAGCAGTTCTTC.

The rearrangement joins TRBV11-2 to TRBJ1-5; D might be TRBD1 (5 bases). Trimming pared 0 bases from V and 4 bases from J, leaving 10 bases between. The germline V gene has CDR1 SGHAT and CDR2 FQNNGV. The CDR3 extends over 15 amino acids. The CDR3 spells CASSLDGRENQPQHF. The CDR3 DNA sequence: TGTGCCAGCAGCTTAGATGGCAGGGAAAATCAGCCCCAGCATTTT.

This chain joins TRBV5-1 and TRBJ2-7, with 8 nucleotides matching TRBD2. The germline gives CDR1 SGHRS, CDR2 YFSETQ. V trimming: 6 bases; J trimming: 4 bases; junction bases outside the gene matches: 9. The CDR3 contains 14 residues. Here the CDR3 reads CASTPGTRSYEQYF. CDR3 sequence (DNA): TGCGCCAGCACCCCCGGGACTAGAAGTTACGAGCAGTACTTC.

A single count supports this clone. The chain recombines TRBV9 with TRBJ2-5, with D unclear. The germline gives CDR1 SGDLS, CDR2 YYNGEE. The CDR3 runs to 16 residues. The V end was cut by 4 bases, the J end by 4 bases, with 20 bases between. This chain's CDR3 is CASSLLPLAGRETQYF. In nucleotides, the CDR3 is TGTGCCAGCAGCCTCCTCCCGTTAGCTGGAAGAGAGACCCAGTACTTC.